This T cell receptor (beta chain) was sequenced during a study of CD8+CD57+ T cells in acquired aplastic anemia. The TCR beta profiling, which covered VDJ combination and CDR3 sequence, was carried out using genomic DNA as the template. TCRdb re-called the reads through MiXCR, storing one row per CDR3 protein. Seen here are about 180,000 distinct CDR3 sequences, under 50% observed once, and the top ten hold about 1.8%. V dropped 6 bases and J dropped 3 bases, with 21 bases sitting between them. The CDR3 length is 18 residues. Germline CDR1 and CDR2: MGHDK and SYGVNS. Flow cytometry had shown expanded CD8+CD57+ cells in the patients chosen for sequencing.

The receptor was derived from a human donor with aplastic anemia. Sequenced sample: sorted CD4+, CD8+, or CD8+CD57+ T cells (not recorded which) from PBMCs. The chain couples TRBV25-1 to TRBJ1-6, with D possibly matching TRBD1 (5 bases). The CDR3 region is CASSRRVWGSFYNSPLHF. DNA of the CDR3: TGTGCCAGCAGCAGGAGGGTCTGGGGGTCCTTCTATAATTCACCCCTCCACTTT.